This T cell receptor (beta chain) was sequenced during a study of glioma-infiltrating T cells after dendritic cell vaccination (dated by TCRdb to 2015 to 2016). Regarding the research as a whole: The cohort comprised roughly 15 glioblastoma patients from Phase I and II dendritic cell vaccination trials, 9 newly diagnosed and 6 with recurrent disease. Autologous tumor lysate-pulsed dendritic cell vaccination was administered to the patients between about 2002 and 2013. The vaccine consisted of monocyte-derived dendritic cells cultured about 7 days with IL-4 and GM-CSF, then pulsed overnight with autologous tumor lysate. Each patient was given three intradermal dendritic cell vaccine injections, spaced two weeks apart, in the arm below the axilla. Tumor-infiltrating lymphocyte content was quantified and tumor and blood repertoires were compared in dendritic cell-vaccinated glioblastoma patients by deep sequencing of TCR beta CDR3 regions. Survival after dendritic cell vaccination was correlated with TCR sequencing metrics, including TIL content and tumor-blood repertoire overlap.

The investigation overall reported the following: No direct relationship between TCR clonality and survival was found, suggesting a diverse polyclonal response may matter. The cohort was small and heterogeneous, few patients had complete blood and tumor sets, and even fewer had initial-recurrent tumor pairs. After dendritic cell vaccination, a higher estimated pretreatment TIL content predicted longer time to progression and longer overall survival. The three-group TCR overlap response model was described as speculative and requiring prospective validation.

The immunoSEQ assay amplified TCRB CDR3 regions from roughly 2 micrograms of genomic DNA, or from all available DNA when less than that amount was available. The multiplex PCR employed 60 forward primers targeting TCR V beta segments and 13 reverse primers targeting J beta segments. To estimate reads per starting template, synthetic control templates were spiked into each sample at limiting dilution. Reads of 87 bp were generated by sequencing on the Illumina HiSeq System. The study's own analysis went as follows. To remove PCR and sequencing errors, closely related sequences were merged with a nearest neighbor algorithm. TCR overlap was measured as the percentage of unique tumor TCR beta sequences that were also present in the peripheral blood of the same patient. The table was pulled from immuneACCESS by TCRdb, which kept in-frame rearrangements only. Such tables lose some clones; where checked, under half of the loss comes from unresolved V genes, and the rest has no known cause. For V, J and clone size, that table is used; D and trimming come from the DNA. The sample records some 91,000 clones, roughly four fifths of which are singletons. Less than 2.5% of the sample belongs to the ten largest clones.

A remark on this clone: This clone's antigen is unknown. No per-base quality is available; no much larger clone lies one base away.

The germline V gene supplies CDR1 SGDLS and CDR2 YYNGEE. The germline V end is reduced by 2 bases and the J end by 0 bases; junction bases left unmatched: 8. Counted from cysteine to phenylalanine, this CDR3 has 17 amino acids. CDR3 DNA is the only sequence kept; it has 51 bases, read in frame from the first base. The time point label of this sample denotes: after dendritic cell vaccination, including at tumor progression/relapse. Patients were selected on the basis of adequate residual fresh-frozen tumor tissue and more than two years of available survival data. None of the glioblastoma patients carried an isocitrate dehydrogenase mutation, although molecular status otherwise varied. PBMC were collected before vaccination, two weeks after the third vaccination, and at tumor progression when it occurred. Genomic DNA was extracted with the Qiagen DNeasy Blood extraction Kit.

This clonotype originated in a human donor with glioblastoma. This chain is built from TRBV9 and TRBJ2-1, and 7 junctional nucleotides match TRBD1. Here the sequenced sample was blood, taken after dendritic cell vaccination. At the DNA level, the sequence is TGTGCCAGCAGCGTGCAAGACAGGGCGGACTCCTACAATGAGCAGTTCTTC. Its protein reads: CASSVQDRADSYNEQFF.